These 30 T cell receptor beta chains were sequenced from one sample in a study of OX40 agonist ivuxolimab in advanced cancers. TCRdb's copy holds only in-frame clones and misses some; the assay was immunoSEQ multiplex PCR. The sample includes 65,000 to 85,000 clones, roughly 85% of them seen just once. Here the sequenced sample was CD4+ or CD8+ T cells sorted from blood, taken in a trial of the OX40 agonist ivuxolimab. These receptors originate from an adult with an advanced solid tumor such as melanoma, head and neck, liver or kidney cancer.

This sequence joins TRBV19 and TRBJ1-2; TRBD1 matches 7 bases. This CDR3 has 16 amino acids. J was trimmed by 5 bases and V by 1 base; bases with no gene match: 10. In germline, CDR1 is LNHDA, CDR2 SQIVND (reference sequence). The CDR3 is CASSIGSPTGRYGYTF. In DNA form, the CDR3 reads TGTGCCAGTAGTATAGGGTCCCCGACAGGGAGGTATGGCTACACCTTC.

The table lists this clone with a few counts. The V call is TRBV4-2, the J call TRBJ1-4; D not certain. CDR1 LGHNA and CDR2 YNFKEQ come from the germline V gene. The CDR3 length is 15 residues. Trimming cost V 4 bases and J 7 bases, with 16 bases left between them. CDR3 residues: CASSPTTGPSEKLFF. The DNA of the CDR3 is TGTGCCAGCAGCCCGACTACGGGTCCTAGTGAAAAACTGTTTTTT.

The chain employs TRBV7-9 and TRBJ2-3; D not certain. Germline V lookup: CDR1 SEHNR, CDR2 FQNEAQ (reference sequence). The CDR3 extends over 14 amino acids. V lost 7 bases, J lost 0 bases, and 11 bases lay in between. As DNA, the CDR3 is TGTGCCAGCAATAGTAACCCTAGCACAGATACGCAGTATTTT. Protein sequence: CASNSNPSTDTQYF.

This clone has at least ten counts. The chain recombines TRBV10-1 with TRBJ2-7; 8 bases are shared with TRBD1. The V segment lost 3 bases and the J segment 5 bases; nucleotides outside the gene matches: 6. Germline loops: CDR1 WNHNN, CDR2 SYGVQD (reference sequence). This CDR3 contains 14 residues. The CDR3 loop is CASSDSGGADEQYF. The CDR3 DNA sequence: TGCGCCAGCAGTGATTCAGGGGGCGCGGACGAGCAGTACTTC.

The V and J genes are TRBV11-3 and TRBJ1-2; the match to TRBD1 covers 7 bases. This CDR3 has 12 amino acids. The V gene's germline CDR1 is SGHNT and CDR2 YENEEA. Losses at the gene ends were 5 bases for V and 13 bases for J; bases not matched to a gene: 10. The DNA for the CDR3 is TGTGCCAGCAGCAACCGACAGGGATCGGTCACCTTC. Protein: CASSNRQGSVTF.

The V call is TRBV7-1, the J call TRBJ1-4; no clear D. TRBV7-1 is labeled an ORF, and its function is uncertain. The CDR3 consists of 18 residues. The germline V and J ends were trimmed by 5 bases and 10 bases, with 29 bases remaining between them. CDR3: CASSPSELGRTAMTKLFF. CDR3 nucleotide sequence: TGTGCCAGCAGCCCGAGCGAGTTAGGGCGAACGGCGATGACAAAACTGTTTTTT.

J is TRBJ2-7 and V is TRBV18, with TRBD2 matching over 15 bases. From germline, CDR1 is KGHSH and CDR2 LQKENI. The ends lost 4 bases at V and 3 bases at J; junction bases unmatched: 4. The CDR3 is 16 residues long. CDR3 in DNA: TGTGCCAGCTCACTGGGACTAGCGGGGGGTTACTACGAGCAGTACTTC. Its protein product is CASSLGLAGGYYEQYF.

The chain joins TRBV6-5 to TRBJ1-2; perhaps TRBD1 as D (5 bases). V shed 0 bases and J shed 2 bases, with 10 bases lying between them. This CDR3 is built from 15 residues. The germline gives CDR1 MNHEY, CDR2 SVGAGI. CDR3 region: CASSYSAGVNYGYTF. As DNA, the CDR3 is TGTGCCAGCAGTTACTCGGCGGGGGTCAACTATGGCTACACCTTC.

This clone was picked up a small number of times. This chain's CDR3 is CASSHLKGPMRETQYF. CDR3 DNA sequence: TGTGCCAGCAGTCACCTCAAAGGCCCCATGAGGGAGACCCAGTACTTC. This chain connects TRBV5-6 to TRBJ2-5; no clear D. The CDR3 loop spans 16 amino acids. Germline CDR1 reads SGHDT; CDR2 reads YYEEEE. Trimming pared 5 bases from V and 5 bases from J, leaving 22 bases between.

This clone showed up just a few times. The chain uses TRBV7-2 and TRBJ2-5, with TRBD1 identical over 7 bases. The CDR3 length is 15 residues. The trim removed 5 bases at V and 0 bases at J, leaving 6 bases unmatched. Germline V gene sequence: CDR1 SGHTA, CDR2 FQGNSA. Here the CDR3 DNA reads TGTGCCAGCAGCCCAACAGGGGTGTACCAAGAGACCCAGTACTTC. Its translation is CASSPTGVYQETQYF. The full variable domain, its missing parts supplied by reference TRBV7-2 and TRBJ2-5, is GAGVSQSPSNKVTEKGKDVELRCDPISGHTALYWYRQSLGQGLEFLIYFQGNSAPDKSGLPSDRFSAERTGGSVSTLTIQRTQQEDSAVYLCASSPTGVYQETQYFGPGTRLLVL.

The table lists this clone with a few counts. Mismatch with germline at one junction end may stem from a read error. The chain couples TRBV19 to TRBJ2-1; TRBD1 is a possible D gene (5 bases). The germline V gene encodes CDR1 LNHDA and CDR2 SQIVND (reference sequence). This CDR3 has 14 amino acids. The DNA for the CDR3 is TGTGCCAGTAGTATAGTTCAGGGCCCAGGACGTTGGGTCTTC. Translation gives CASSIVQGPGRWVF.

The chain has TRBV10-2 and TRBJ2-5, with TRBD2 identical over 8 bases. The germline V gene has CDR1 WSHSY and CDR2 SAAADI. Trimming took 8 bases from V and 5 from J; bases not matched to a gene: 4. This CDR3 spans 12 amino acids. The DNA of the CDR3 is TGCGCCAGCGGGGCGGGAGGTGAGACCCAGTACTTC. Translation: CASGAGGETQYF.

This chain links TRBV11-2 with TRBJ2-7; TRBD1 is a possible D gene (5 bases). The V gene's germline CDR1 is SGHAT and CDR2 FQNNGV. Trimming left V 5 bases short and J 6 bases short, with 20 bases between. The CDR3 extends over 15 amino acids. CDR3 sequence reads: CASSPRTPGLGEQYF. CDR3 DNA sequence: TGTGCCAGCAGCCCCCGGACACCAGGATTGGGCGAGCAGTACTTC. Drawing the rest from reference TRBV11-2 and TRBJ2-7, the complete variable domain is EAGVAQSPRYKIIEKRQSVAFWCNPISGHATLYWYQQILGQGPKLLIQFQNNGVVDDSQLPKDRFSAERLKGVDSTLKIQPAKLEDSAVYLCASSPRTPGLGEQYFGPGTRLTVT.

Concerning this clone: An end of the junction does not agree with germline; a read error may underlie this. The V and J genes are TRBV7-2 and TRBJ2-5; D gene ambiguous. This CDR3 is 13 amino acids long. CDR1 and CDR2 (germline): SGHTA, FQGNSA. CDR3 sequence: CASSLVVVETQYF. In DNA, the CDR3 is TGTGCCAGCAGTTTAGTCGTGGTTGAGACCCAGTACTTC. The variable domain in full, with the rest retrieved from reference TRBV7-2 and TRBJ2-5, is GAGVSQSPSNKVTEKGKDVELRCDPISGHTALYWYRQSLGQGLEFLIYFQGNSAPDKSGLPSDRFSAERTGGSVSTLTIQRTQQEDSAVYLCASSLVVVETQYFGPGTRLLVL.

The V call is TRBV2, the J call TRBJ1-5, with D uncertain. Trimming pared 4 bases from V and 4 bases from J, leaving 14 bases between. The germline gives CDR1 SNHLY, CDR2 FYNNEI. The length of the CDR3 is 15 residues. CDR3: CASSAVGRGNQPQHF. The CDR3 nucleotides read TGTGCCAGCAGTGCGGTCGGGCGAGGGAATCAGCCCCAGCATTTT.

This clone was recorded a few times. The J gene is TRBJ2-7, the V gene TRBV11-3, with TRBD2 matching over 11 bases. The CDR3 has 16 amino acids. CDR1 and CDR2 (germline): SGHNT, YENEEA. V gave up 7 bases and J gave up 3 bases; unmatched junction bases: 11. Here the CDR3 DNA reads TGTGCCAGCACCCCCCCCGGGACTAGCGGAAGCTACGAGCAGTACTTC. Protein: CASTPPGTSGSYEQYF.

V gene TRBV25-1 combines with J gene TRBJ2-1; 16 bases fit TRBD2. The CDR3 loop spans 16 amino acids. Germline-derived CDR1 and CDR2 are MGHDK and SYGVNS. The ends lost 4 bases at V and 7 bases at J; junction bases unmatched: 4. This chain's CDR3 is CASSALGLAGGNEQFF. CDR3 bases: TGTGCCAGCAGTGCACTGGGACTAGCGGGGGGGAATGAGCAGTTCTTC.

This clone showed up just a few times. The chain is built from TRBV19 and TRBJ1-1, with 8 bases lining up with TRBD1. CDR1 LNHDA and CDR2 SQIVND come from the germline V gene (reference sequence). The CDR3 runs to 14 residues. The V segment lost 7 bases and the J segment 0 bases; nucleotides outside the gene matches: 4. The chain's CDR3 is CASTGGPMNTEAFF. The CDR3, as DNA: TGTGCCAGTACAGGGGGCCCCATGAACACTGAAGCTTTCTTT.

This clone was detected once. The chain has TRBV7-2 and TRBJ2-5; D possibly matches TRBD1 or TRBD2 (6 bases each). The ends were cut back, 5 bases at V and 4 bases at J, with 17 bases in the middle. Germline V gene lookup returns CDR1 SGHTA and CDR2 FQGNSA. The CDR3 consists of 15 residues. This CDR3 reads CASSGNGRGGETQYF. CDR3 DNA: TGTGCCAGCAGCGGAAATGGCAGGGGAGGAGAGACCCAGTACTTC.

The CDR3 spells CASSQGQQNQPQHF. CDR3 DNA: TGTGCCAGCAGCCAAGGGCAGCAGAATCAGCCCCAGCATTTT. This chain joins TRBV4-2 and TRBJ1-5; D ambiguous. From germline, CDR1 is LGHNA and CDR2 YNFKEQ. This CDR3 contains 14 residues. The germline V and J ends were trimmed by 1 base and 4 bases, with 8 bases remaining between them.

CDR3: CASSQTGVTEAFF. In DNA, the CDR3 is TGTGCCAGCAGTCAGACAGGGGTCACTGAAGCTTTCTTT. The chain links TRBV2 to TRBJ1-1; 8 positions agree with TRBD1. The V and J ends lost 5 bases and 4 bases, in that order; junction bases with no gene match: 3. Per germline, CDR1 SNHLY and CDR2 FYNNEI. The CDR3 is 13 residues long.

The V and J genes are TRBV29-1 and TRBJ1-3; 9 nucleotides match TRBD1. The V gene end was trimmed by 7 bases and the J gene end by 3 bases; junction bases not matched to a gene: 7. The CDR3 runs 14 residues. The germline V gene encodes CDR1 SQVTM and CDR2 ANQGSEA. CDR3 in amino acids: CSAGTGWYGNTIYF. For the CDR3, the DNA is TGCAGCGCCGGGACAGGGTGGTATGGAAACACCATATATTTT.

The sample holds one count of this clone. V gene TRBV11-3 combines with J gene TRBJ1-1, with D unresolved. Germline CDR1 SGHNT, CDR2 YENEEA. The CDR3 loop spans 14 amino acids. Trimming pared 1 base from V and 0 bases from J, leaving 6 bases between. This CDR3 is CASSLGALNTEAFF. DNA of the CDR3: TGTGCCAGCAGCTTAGGGGCCCTGAACACTGAAGCTTTCTTT.

The V call is TRBV11-1, the J call TRBJ2-7, with 8 bases lining up with TRBD1. The CDR3 loop spans 14 amino acids. The germline V gene encodes CDR1 SGHAT and CDR2 FQDESV (reference sequence). The V segment lost 2 bases and the J segment 5 bases; nucleotides outside the gene matches: 5. CDR3 amino acids: CASSLRTGSNEQYF. The CDR3, as DNA: TGTGCCAGCAGCTTACGGACAGGGAGTAACGAGCAGTACTTC.

The chain carries TRBV5-1 and TRBJ1-1; 11 bases agree with TRBD1. CDR1 is SGHRS, CDR2 YFSETQ, per germline. This CDR3 has 15 residues. V lost 4 bases and J lost 5; bases outside the gene matches: 7. CDR3 sequence: CASSAGTGGKTEAFF. The CDR3 DNA follows: TGCGCCAGCAGCGCGGGGACAGGGGGTAAAACTGAAGCTTTCTTT.

This rearrangement joins TRBV7-9 to TRBJ2-7; D uncertain. Trimming took off 7 bases at V and 4 bases at J, with 14 bases between the two ends. Looked up from germline, CDR1 is SEHNR and CDR2 is FQNEAQ (reference sequence). The CDR3 covers 13 residues. The CDR3, as DNA: TGTGCCAGCACCACCCTTGGCCGATACGAGCAGTACTTC. Translating gives CASTTLGRYEQYF. Combining the CDR3 with reference TRBV7-9 and TRBJ2-7 gives the whole variable domain DTGVSQNPRHKITKRGQNVTFRCDPISEHNRLYWYRQTLGQGPEFLTYFQNEAQLEKSRLLSDRFSAERPKGSFSTLEIQRTEQGDSAMYLCASTTLGRYEQYFGPGTRLTVT.

The rearrangement links TRBV2 to TRBJ1-6, with a possible D match to TRBD1 (6 bases). Trimming took 7 bases from V and 1 from J, leaving 23 bases between them. The CDR3 extends over 19 amino acids. The germline gives CDR1 SNHLY, CDR2 FYNNEI. CDR3 amino acids: CASKTGQGSRTSYNSPLHF. Here the CDR3 DNA reads TGTGCCAGCAAGACCGGGCAGGGGAGCCGAACGTCCTATAATTCACCCCTCCACTTT.

The V and J genes are TRBV6-6 and TRBJ2-1; 8 bases map to TRBD1. Germline V gene sequence: CDR1 MNHNY, CDR2 SVGAGI (reference sequence). The CDR3 totals 14 residues. The V gene end was trimmed by 6 bases and the J gene end by 4 bases; junction bases not matched to a gene: 5. The CDR3 DNA is TGTGCCAGCAGCCCGGGACAGGAGTACAATGAGCAGTTCTTC. Its protein product is CASSPGQEYNEQFF.

The chain links TRBV7-6 to TRBJ2-7; no definite D call. This CDR3 spans 14 amino acids. Trimming cost V 5 bases and J 0 bases, with 11 bases left between them. CDR1 SGHVS and CDR2 FNYEAQ come from the germline V gene. CDR3 in amino acids: CASSPLDGSYEQYF. The CDR3 nucleotides read TGTGCCAGCAGCCCCCTGGACGGCTCCTACGAGCAGTACTTC.

The chain recombines TRBV28 with TRBJ1-1; 7 nucleotides line up with TRBD1. The germline V gene encodes CDR1 MDHEN and CDR2 SYDVKM. CDR3 size: 14 residues. V was clipped by 1 base and J by 8 bases; unmatched bases: 7. The CDR3 sequence is CASSLSTGLGEAFF. CDR3 nucleotide sequence: TGTGCCAGCAGTTTATCGACAGGGTTAGGGGAAGCTTTCTTT. The variable domain in full, completed from reference TRBV28 and TRBJ1-1, reads DVKVTQSSRYLVKRTGEKVFLECVQDMDHENMFWYRQDPGLGLRLIYFSYDVKMKEKGDIPEGYSVSREKKERFSLILESASTNQTSMYLCASSLSTGLGEAFFGQGTRLTVV.